The entry below describes one T cell receptor (beta chain). The antigen remains unidentified. The data are from a study of T-cell memory formation after mild COVID-19. General study findings and limits: Contracting CD4+ clones lay largely in CM and EM, with CD8+ ones residing in EMRA.

J was trimmed by 5 bases and V by 3 bases; bases with no gene match: 10. The CDR3 sequence is 15 residues long. The germline CDR1 and CDR2 sequences are SGHNT and YYREEE (reference sequence). One entry per CDR3 protein, called by TCRdb with MiXCR from the 5' RACE reads. In the table there are 550,000 to 600,000 distinct CDR3 sequences, about 20% of which are singletons. The sequence was obtained from an adult woman who had mild COVID-19 (a few samples of this study predate the infection). Cell type and time point are not known. The sequenced sample consisted of PBMCs or a T cell subset sorted from them (not recorded which). This chain uses TRBV5-4 with TRBJ1-2, with TRBD1 matching over 7 bases. The CDR3 loop reads CASSSTGDPLYGYTF. The DNA for the CDR3 is TGTGCCAGCAGCTCTACAGGGGACCCCCTATATGGCTACACCTTC.